This TCR beta chain originates from a study of blood T cell repertoires in COVID-19. In the study overall: Whether acute or convalescent, the COVID-19 samples came from the United States, Italy and Spain. T cells, B-cell-depleted T cells, or PBMCs supplied cDNA or gDNA.

Trimming removed 2 bases from V and 5 bases from J, with 10 bases in between. Per the germline V gene, CDR1 is SGHNT and CDR2 is YYREEE (reference sequence). CDR3 size: 13 residues. Produced via immunoSEQ multiplex PCR; TCRdb's table is partial and in-frame only. The table shows around 200,000 clones, with about nine tenths occurring only once. Sequencing was performed on peripheral blood. The chain carries TRBV5-4 and TRBJ1-2; the D is unclear. This TCR derives from a middle-aged man with acute or convalescent COVID-19. CDR3 region: CASSFYEEYGYTF. The CDR3 DNA reads as TGTGCCAGCAGCTTTTATGAGGAGTATGGCTACACCTTC.